This T cell receptor (beta chain) emerged from a study of radiation and T cells in renal cell carcinoma (dated by TCRdb to about 2020). Turning to the overall study: The samples were drawn from a clinical trial, where primary renal cell carcinomas were treated with 15 Gy of stereotactic body radiation therapy and then removed by nephrectomy 4 weeks afterward. TCR beta sequencing covered 55 or so samples in total, comprising roughly 26 tumors and some 27 peripheral blood samples. Across all 53 samples, over 4,000,000 unique CDR3 nucleotide sequences encoding around 2.8 million unique CDR3 amino acid sequences were identified.

Findings and caveats that apply to the study as a whole: Because pretreatment tumor biopsies were not available, the study could not determine whether clonotypes were already present within the tumor at baseline. In blood, the top tumor clonotypes increased between baseline and 2 weeks post-radiation and then shrank by 4 weeks, which suggests that tumor-resident clones expanded only transiently. Dynamics of the blood repertoire were not tracked past 4 weeks after treatment. Because the trial had a single-armed design, the trial could not examine how radiation dose or scheduling affected the TCR repertoire.

Sample time point, as interpreted from the label and publication: blood 2 weeks post-SBRT. Read against the paper, the sample's treatment or condition label means: 15 Gy SBRT to primary tumor, nephrectomy 4 weeks later. Serial peripheral blood from radiation-treated patients was sampled at baseline, 2 weeks and 4 weeks after SBRT to track tumor-enriched clonotypes. Every patient's renal cell carcinoma showed clear cell pathology. The QIAamp DNA Blood Mini Kit (Qiagen) was used to prepare genomic DNA for TCR sequencing. Samples were included in the analyses only if all quality control checks were passed. Following the manufacturer's recommendations, the immunoSEQ kit was used to generate TCR beta libraries from genomic DNA. To prepare libraries, a first multiplex PCR with proprietary primers was run, followed by a second PCR that added unique barcodes, and a bead cleanup was done after each round. Each sample batch included a kit-provided positive control reaction and a negative control reaction. The final libraries were assessed on an Agilent 4200 TapeStation D1000 ScreenTape, pooled by volume, and quantified by qPCR. An Illumina NextSeq500 fitted with a MidOutput 150-cycle cartridge performed the sequencing, running 156 Read1 cycles and 15 Index1 cycles with the kit's custom primers. The pooled library was loaded at about 1 pM with approximately 20% PhiX control spiked in. The study's processing was this. Vendor-processed data were analyzed in R, and a clonotype was defined as all T cells sharing the same CDR3 nucleotide sequence. In the clone abundance analyses, frequencies in each sample were normalized to that sample's 10,000 most abundant clones. Public T cell clones, averaging fewer than five per sample, were removed before analysis. An abundance difference of at least 32-fold between compartments was the criterion for calling clonotypes tumor-enriched or baseline blood-enriched. A beta-binomial differential abundance model was applied to find clonotypes that expanded or contracted between blood time points. Tumor-blood repertoire similarity was measured with the Baroni-Urbani and Buser coefficient, and groups were compared using two-tailed Wilcoxon tests in R. TCRdb mirrors the immuneACCESS table, restricted to in-frame sequences. Some clones are absent from its copies; in checked studies, under half trace to an unresolved V gene, and the reason for the others is unknown. The V and J calls and clone size come from that table; D and trimming were worked out from the DNA. This sample gives around 80,000 clones in total; about 81% of them show up just once. The ten largest make up less than 7% of the sample.

As concerns this clone: Its antigen is unknown. Base qualities are not at hand, and no much larger clone is one base apart.

V is reduced by 3 bases and J by 1 base, leaving a spacing of 11 bases between them. The CDR3 sequence holds 15 residues, the cysteine and phenylalanine included. Only the CDR3 portion is preserved as DNA: 45 bases, with reading frame beginning at the first base. The germline V gene encodes CDR1 LNHDA and CDR2 SQIVND (reference sequence). The V and J segments used are TRBV19 and TRBJ2-3, with the D segment identity uncertain. The source is a man in his sixties with renal cell carcinoma. The input for sequencing was blood, taken from a patient whose treatment included radiotherapy and nephrectomy. CDR3 sequence: CASSIPGGRTDTQYF. Here is the DNA: TGTGCCAGTAGTATCCCTGGCGGCCGCACAGATACGCAGTATTTT.